This TCR beta chain was captured by sequencing in a study of T-cell memory formation after mild COVID-19. Study-wide points: Cross-reactive memory apparently joined, as some responding clones appeared in pre-infection memory.

Each CDR3 protein gets one entry after TCRdb re-called the 5' RACE reads with MiXCR. The sample consists of some 450,000 distinct CDR3 sequences, 20% of them appearing once. Comments on this clonotype: Its antigen is still unknown.

Trimming removed 4 bases from V and 3 bases from J; junction bases left unmatched: 4. CDR1 SGHRS and CDR2 YFSETQ come from the germline V gene. The CDR3 is 15 residues long. This sequence originates from an adult woman who had mild COVID-19 (a few samples of this study predate the infection). Cell type and time point are not known. This rearrangement joins TRBV5-1 to TRBJ2-2, with 9 bases aligning to TRBD1. The source material was PBMCs or a T cell subset sorted from them (not recorded which). The CDR3 coding sequence is TGCGCCAGCAGCCTGGGGACAGGGTACACCGGGGAGCTGTTTTTT. Its protein is CASSLGTGYTGELFF.